This T cell receptor beta chain was sequenced during a study of blood T cell repertoires in COVID-19. Study details: Sites across the United States, Italy and Spain contributed samples from acute and convalescent COVID-19. In each case, the material was cDNA or gDNA derived from T cells, B-cell-depleted T cells, or PBMCs.

CDR3 size: 15 residues. The V segment lost 3 bases and the J segment 0 bases; nucleotides outside the gene matches: 2. Germline V lookup: CDR1 SGHRS, CDR2 YFSETQ. As handled by the study authors: Nucleated cell counts were estimated from reference gene primer amplification. Data came from immunoSEQ multiplex PCR; TCRdb stores just in-frame clones and leaves some out. V and J calls and clone size are those listed in that table; D and trimming were worked out from the DNA. The table lists 90,000 or so clones, about nine tenths of them singletons. Sample: peripheral blood. This receptor was obtained from a human donor with active COVID-19. The donor label of this sample is uncertain. The chain combines TRBV5-1 with TRBJ2-1; 8 positions match TRBD2. The DNA of the CDR3 is TGCGCCAGCAGCTCGGGGGGGGTCTCCTACAATGAGCAGTTCTTC. Protein sequence: CASSSGGVSYNEQFF.